Included here is one T cell receptor beta chain sequence, with context. Its antigen is not identified. The length of the CDR3 is 15 residues. With 2 bases clipped from V and 4 bases from J, the junction kept 7 bases outside the gene matches. The germline gives CDR1 LGHNA, CDR2 YSLEER. Attachment of unique molecular identifiers to individual cDNA molecules was performed in the library. Via MiXCR, TCRdb re-called the RACE reads, giving one row per CDR3 protein. The sample consists of about 110,000 distinct CDR3 sequences, roughly a tenth of them appearing once. These data belong to a study of human T cells and chemical hapten exposure. Across the whole study: Once 0.01% DPC had been applied to the upper back by patch test, readings were taken at 6 days. Broader study findings: Expanded TCR sets contained significantly more large CDR3 similarity clusters than controls. Patch test score tracked positively with PT1 expanded TCR counts.

Sample time point: patch test 2, 6 weeks after DPC sensitization. Specified treatment: therapeutic diphenylcyclopropenone sensitization with weekly scalp DPC. The sample consisted of whole blood, taken in connection with sensitization to the hapten diphenylcyclopropenone (DPC). The V call is TRBV4-3, the J call TRBJ1-2; 7 bases agree with TRBD1. The sequence was collected from a woman in her forties with alopecia areata. Some clones in this sample may be carry-over from other donors' samples. The CDR3 region has the DNA TGCGCCAGCAGCCAACCGGGACAGCCAGTCTATGGCTACACCTTC. Its protein product is CASSQPGQPVYGYTF.